Here is one TCR beta chain with its context. Clinical histories supplied by participants themselves formed the basis of cohort assignment. These data are taken from a study of blood T cell repertoires in COVID-19. In the study overall: COVID-19 samples collected from the United States, Italy and Spain covered acute and convalescent phases.

The germline gives CDR1 MGHDK, CDR2 SYGVNS. V shed 7 bases and J 5 bases; nucleotides not matched to a gene: 10. The CDR3 contains 16 residues. TCRdb's copy holds only in-frame clones and misses some; the assay was immunoSEQ multiplex PCR. This sample has 360,000 or so clones; about nine tenths occur once, and the top ten carry 0.95% to 1.1%. The chain combines TRBV25-1 with TRBJ2-1; TRBD1 aligns across 11 bases. The sequence derives from a woman aged 25 to 39 who had been exposed to COVID-19. The sequencing sample was made of PBMCs or T cells enriched from blood (not recorded which). Here the CDR3 DNA reads TGTGCCAGCAACACTTGGACAGGGGGCGCCGACAATGAGCAGTTCTTC. Its protein product is CASNTWTGGADNEQFF.